Here is one T cell receptor (beta chain) with its context. This entry is derived from a study of technical replicates of blood from four donors. Repertoires were generated with immunoSEQ multiplex PCR, while TCRdb's copy carries only in-frame clones and drops some. Here the sample spans around 93,000 clones, around 95% being singletons. The sequence derives from a human donor in good health. The sample was T cells isolated from PBMCs.

The CDR3: CASSLRGTNVLTF. For the CDR3, the DNA is TGTGCCAGCAGCCTCCGGGGAACCAACGTCCTGACTTTC. The rearrangement links TRBV5-8 to TRBJ2-6; possibly TRBD2 for D (5 bases). Looked up from germline, CDR1 is SGHTS and CDR2 is YDEGEE. The CDR3 length is 13 residues. With 4 bases removed from V and 8 bases from J, the gap between germline ends came to 10 bases.